The 10 T cell receptor beta chains below come from one sample, sequenced in a study of tumor-infiltrating lymphocytes in oesophageal squamous cell carcinoma. TCRdb reprocessed the PCR reads via MiXCR and lists one record per CDR3 protein. The sample includes roughly 17,000 distinct CDR3 sequences, 40% to 55% of them seen just once. The sequenced sample consisted of esophageal tumor tissue. The receptors originated from a male donor with esophageal squamous cell carcinoma.

CDR3 nucleotides: TGTGCCAGCAGCTATAACCCCCTAGCGGGAGGCACCGGGGAGCTGTTTTTT. This sequence encodes CASSYNPLAGGTGELFF. The chain joins TRBV7-2 to TRBJ2-2; 11 bases align to TRBD2. Trimming at V came to 4 bases and at J to 4 bases, leaving 8 bases not matched to a gene. Germline V gives CDR1 SGHTA, CDR2 FQGNSA. This CDR3 comprises 17 residues.

The chain uses TRBV7-9 and TRBJ2-3; 11 bases line up with TRBD2. The CDR3 has 16 residues. Trimming cost V 5 bases and J 0 bases; bases outside gene matches: 4. Germline V gene lookup returns CDR1 SEHNR and CDR2 FQNEAQ (reference sequence). The CDR3 DNA sequence: TGTGCCAGCAGCCCGCGGACTAGCGGGAGCACAGATACGCAGTATTTT. It yields the protein CASSPRTSGSTDTQYF.

The chain combines TRBV7-9 with TRBJ2-4, with D possibly TRBD2 on 7 matching bases. With the DNA end fitting TRBJ2-7 better, the J assignment may be wrong. The CDR3 loop spans 14 amino acids. The germline gives CDR1 SEHNR, CDR2 FQNEAQ (reference sequence). The CDR3 sequence: CASSQVGGAGEQYF. CDR3 DNA sequence: TGTGCCAGCAGCCAGGTGGGGGGGGCGGGCGAGCAGTACTTC.

This clonotype was observed a few times. The V call is TRBV12-3 or TRBV12-4, the J call TRBJ2-2; D possibly corresponds to TRBD1 (5 bases). The length of the CDR3 is 13 residues. V lost 7 bases, J lost 6 bases, and 12 bases lay in between. The CDR3 reads CASTPKGSGELFF. CDR3 DNA sequence: TGTGCCAGCACCCCGAAGGGGTCCGGGGAGCTGTTTTTT.

The J gene is TRBJ2-5, the V gene TRBV7-4; possibly TRBD1 or TRBD2 for D (6 bases each). The CDR3 is made up of 16 amino acids. V was shortened by 4 bases and J by 5 bases, with 20 bases between the two germline ends. The V gene's germline CDR1 is SGHVT and CDR2 SQSDAQ. This CDR3 is CASSWGRGGLQETQYF. The CDR3 DNA reads as TGTGCCAGCAGCTGGGGGCGTGGGGGGCTACAGGAGACCCAGTACTTC. The whole variable domain, filled in from reference TRBV7-4 and TRBJ2-5, reads GAGVSQSPRYKVAKRGRDVALRCDSISGHVTLYWYRQTLGQGSEVLTYSQSDAQRDKSGRPSGRFSAERPERSVSTLKIQRTEQGDSAVYLCASSWGRGGLQETQYFGPGTRLLVL.

This clonotype is labeled medium-sized. This CDR3 is CASSARGRLFF. The CDR3 coding sequence is TGTGCCAGCAGTGCCAGGGGGAGGCTGTTTTTT. The V gene is TRBV28, the J gene TRBJ1-4; 7 nucleotides line up with TRBD1. Germline CDR1 reads MDHEN; CDR2 reads SYDVKM. Unmatched junction bases numbered 5, after V lost 5 bases and J lost 14 bases. The CDR3 is 11 residues long.

This clonotype qualifies as medium-sized. The V call is TRBV12-3 or TRBV12-4, the J call TRBJ2-2, with D possibly matching TRBD1 (6 bases). The CDR3 runs 12 residues. Trimming took 5 bases from V and 5 from J, leaving 6 bases between them. The CDR3 loop is CASSQGTGELFF. DNA for the CDR3: TGTGCCAGCAGTCAGGGGACCGGGGAGCTGTTTTTT.

This clonotype has only a few counts. The genes are TRBV30 and TRBJ2-4; TRBD2 matches 7 bases. The J call is doubtful: the DNA matches TRBJ2-7 better. This CDR3 spans 14 amino acids. Germline CDR1 GTSNPN, CDR2 SVGIG (reference sequence). CDR3 in DNA: TGTGCCTGGAGTGTGGCTAGCGGACCTTACGAGCAGTACTTC. Protein product: CAWSVASGPYEQYF.

This clonotype was counted many times. The chain has TRBV19 and TRBJ1-5, with 7 bases matching TRBD1. Germline V gene data show CDR1 as LNHDA and CDR2 as SQIVND (reference sequence). V lost 2 bases to trimming and J lost 5 bases; unmatched junction nucleotides: 6. This CDR3 region has 15 residues. CDR3 DNA sequence: TGTGCCAGTAGTATAAGGACAGGAGATCATCAGCCCCAGCATTTT. This codes for CASSIRTGDHQPQHF.

The V gene is TRBV11-2, the J gene TRBJ2-5; TRBD2 is a possible D gene (6 bases). The CDR3 totals 12 residues. V was cut by 7 bases and J by 11 bases, with 17 bases left in between. Looked up from germline, CDR1 is SGHAT and CDR2 is FQNNGV. CDR3 sequence: CASTSAGGKQYF. CDR3 bases: TGTGCCAGCACCTCGGCGGGCGGGAAGCAGTACTTC.